This T cell receptor beta chain was recovered during a study of blood T cell repertoires in COVID-19. TCRdb's copy holds only in-frame clones and misses some; the assay was immunoSEQ multiplex PCR. This sample has 30,000 to 35,000 clones, with around 86% found just once. This CDR3 is 15 amino acids long. Germline V gene lookup returns CDR1 LNHNV and CDR2 YYDKDF (reference sequence). V lost 1 base and J lost 3; bases outside the gene matches: 3. Sequenced input: peripheral blood. V gene TRBV15 combines with J gene TRBJ1-5; TRBD1 aligns across 7 bases. This TCR came from a man in his 60s with active COVID-19. The DNA of the CDR3 is TGTGCCACCAGCAGAGGGGGGACAGACAATCAGCCCCAGCATTTT. Protein product: CATSRGGTDNQPQHF.